A single sample is the source of the 13 T cell receptor beta chains below, sequenced in a study of blood T cell repertoires in COVID-19. Only in-frame clones appear in the TCRdb table, and some are missing; sequencing was by immunoSEQ multiplex PCR. The sample shows some 420,000 clones, around 89% of them seen only once. Sample: PBMCs or T cells enriched from blood (not recorded which). The receptors were gathered from a man aged 25 to 40 who had recovered from COVID-19.

In this sample, this clone turned up a few times. The chain couples TRBV27 to TRBJ2-4, with D perhaps TRBD2 (6 bases). The V and J ends lost 3 bases and 9 bases respectively, with 12 bases between them. The CDR3 has 13 residues. CDR1 is MNHEY, CDR2 SMNVEV, per germline (reference sequence). As DNA, the CDR3 is TGTGCCAGCAGTTTTCGGGAGCAAACCATTCAGTACTTC. Protein product: CASSFREQTIQYF.

This chain joins TRBV7-8 and TRBJ1-1; a weak D match, TRBD1 (5 bases). Germline loops: CDR1 SGHVS, CDR2 FQNEAQ. The CDR3 loop spans 17 amino acids. V lost 1 base to trimming and J lost 4 bases, with 19 bases between them. CDR3 region: CASSLVPGSAWGTEAFF. For the CDR3, the DNA is TGTGCCAGCAGCTTAGTTCCAGGGTCGGCGTGGGGCACTGAAGCTTTCTTT. The variable domain in full, with the rest retrieved from reference TRBV7-8 and TRBJ1-1, is GAGVSQSPRYKVAKRGQDVALRCDPISGHVSLFWYQQALGQGPEFLTYFQNEAQLDKSGLPSDRFFAERPEGSVSTLKIQRTQQEDSAVYLCASSLVPGSAWGTEAFFGQGTRLTVV.

The CDR3 loop is CASSRTQEAFF. CDR3 nucleotide sequence: TGTGCCAGCAGCCGCACACAAGAAGCTTTCTTT. The V gene is TRBV3-1 (or the pseudogene TRBV3-2), the J gene TRBJ1-1; no definite D call. The length of the CDR3 is 11 residues. From germline, CDR1 is LGHDT and CDR2 YNNKEL (reference sequence). Trimming removed 4 bases from V and 8 bases from J, with 8 bases in between.

The rearrangement joins TRBV6-2 or TRBV6-3 to TRBJ1-5, with 9 bases matching TRBD1. The junction had 9 bases not matched to a gene; V was cut back by 6 bases and J by 0 bases. CDR3 length: 17 residues. Germline CDR1 and CDR2: MNHEY and SVGEGT. The CDR3 spells CASSRDRVPYSNQPQHF. CDR3 nucleotide sequence: TGTGCCAGCAGCCGGGACAGGGTCCCTTATAGCAATCAGCCCCAGCATTTT.

The chain links TRBV5-6 to TRBJ2-1; D possibly corresponds to TRBD2 (5 bases). With 0 bases removed from V and 7 bases from J, the gap between germline ends came to 14 bases. Germline V gene data show CDR1 as SGHDT and CDR2 as YYEEEE. The CDR3 totals 15 residues. The CDR3 region is CASSLGVGVGNEQFF. The CDR3 nucleotides read TGTGCCAGCAGCTTGGGGGTGGGAGTGGGGAATGAGCAGTTCTTC.

The V gene is TRBV30, the J gene TRBJ1-6; 7 bases line up with TRBD1. The CDR3 length is 14 residues. After removal of 2 bases from V and 5 bases from J, the junction contained 3 bases not matched to a gene. In germline, CDR1 is GTSNPN, CDR2 SVGIG (reference sequence). The CDR3: CAWSYTGDNSPLHF. CDR3 nucleotide sequence: TGTGCCTGGAGTTACACAGGGGATAATTCACCCCTCCACTTT.

The rearrangement uses TRBV3-1 (or the pseudogene TRBV3-2) and TRBJ2-2; a possible D gene is TRBD2 (6 bases). The CDR3 runs to 15 residues. Germline V gene sequence: CDR1 LGHDT, CDR2 YNNKEL (reference sequence). Trimming cost V 2 bases and J 6 bases, with 13 bases left between them. The CDR3, as DNA: TGTGCCAGCAGCCAACTCGGGAGTCATCCCGGGGAGCTGTTTTTT. Protein product: CASSQLGSHPGELFF.

Details on this clone: Other DNA sequences in this sample translate to the same CDR3. The V gene is TRBV28, the J gene TRBJ1-3, with TRBD1 identical over 7 bases. Trimming at V came to 7 bases and at J to 0 bases, leaving 3 bases not matched to a gene. Germline CDR1 is MDHEN and CDR2 is SYDVKM. The CDR3 spans 14 residues. This CDR3 reads CASNPGGSGNTIYF. CDR3 sequence (DNA): TGTGCCAGCAATCCAGGGGGCTCTGGAAACACCATATATTTT.

This clone came up once. The same CDR3 is also encoded by other DNA sequences in this sample. This sequence joins TRBV7-9 and TRBJ1-2; 9 bases are a match to TRBD1. The CDR3 extends over 13 amino acids. Losses at the gene ends were 5 bases for V and 5 bases for J; bases not matched to a gene: 3. Germline lookup yields CDR1 SEHNR and CDR2 FQNEAQ (reference sequence). In nucleotides, the CDR3 is TGTGCCAGCAGCCCGGGACAGGGTTATGGCTACACCTTC. It translates to CASSPGQGYGYTF. The full variable domain, in which reference TRBV7-9 and TRBJ1-2 provide the parts outside the CDR3, is DTGVSQNPRHKITKRGQNVTFRCDPISEHNRLYWYRQTLGQGPEFLTYFQNEAQLEKSRLLSDRFSAERPKGSFSTLEIQRTEQGDSAMYLCASSPGQGYGYTFGSGTRLTVV.

The chain links TRBV4-2 to TRBJ2-3; the D gene is possibly TRBD2 (7 bases). V dropped 0 bases and J dropped 4 bases, with 14 bases sitting between them. Germline-derived CDR1 and CDR2 are LGHNA and YNFKEQ. CDR3 length: 16 residues. The DNA for the CDR3 is TGTGCCAGCAGCCAAGATGCGGGAGCAGGGGCAGATACGCAGTATTTT. Its translation: CASSQDAGAGADTQYF.

The chain has TRBV2 and TRBJ2-4; possibly TRBD1 for D (7 bases). V was trimmed by 7 bases and J by 6 bases, leaving 16 bases between them. This CDR3 contains 14 residues. Germline V lookup: CDR1 SNHLY, CDR2 FYNNEI. CDR3 coding DNA: TGTGCCAGCACCCTGGGGCAGGGGGGAAACATTCAGTACTTC. Its protein product is CASTLGQGGNIQYF.

This sequence joins TRBV4-2 and TRBJ2-1; perhaps TRBD2 as D (5 bases). CDR3 length equals 15 residues. The V gene's germline CDR1 is LGHNA and CDR2 YNFKEQ. V lost 5 bases to trimming and J lost 5 bases, with 16 bases between them. CDR3 bases: TGTGCCAGCAGCGAATACGTCGACTACAACAATGAGCAGTTCTTC. Translating it yields CASSEYVDYNNEQFF.

This chain uses TRBV24-1 with TRBJ2-1; 7 bases line up with TRBD2. The CDR3 sequence is 11 residues long. Germline loops: CDR1 KGHDR, CDR2 SFDVKD. With V trimmed by 8 bases and J by 9 bases, 3 bases remained unmatched. The CDR3 DNA reads as TGTGCCACCACTAGCGGTACTGAGCAGTTCTTC. As protein: CATTSGTEQFF.